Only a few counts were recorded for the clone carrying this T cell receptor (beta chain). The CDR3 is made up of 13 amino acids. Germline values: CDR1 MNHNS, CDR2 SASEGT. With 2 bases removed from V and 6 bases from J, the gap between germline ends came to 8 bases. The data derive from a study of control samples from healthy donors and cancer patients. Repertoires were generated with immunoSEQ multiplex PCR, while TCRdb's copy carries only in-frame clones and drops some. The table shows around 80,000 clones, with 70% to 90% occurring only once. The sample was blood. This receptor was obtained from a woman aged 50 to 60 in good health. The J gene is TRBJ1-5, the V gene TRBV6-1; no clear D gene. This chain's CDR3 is CASSEIRGQPQHF. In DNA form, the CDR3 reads TGTGCCAGCAGTGAAATACGGGGTCAGCCCCAGCATTTT.